This T cell receptor (beta chain) was identified during a study of T cell responses to AZD1222 COVID-19 vaccine. Study conclusions and caveats: The reported proportion of spike-specific TCRs targeting unmutated variant regions was nearly half. Clonal diversity was possibly underestimated; the donors were predominantly white British and more often female.

TCRdb's table, derived via immunoSEQ multiplex PCR, lists solely in-frame clones and lacks some. Among some 130,000 clones listed, about nine tenths were seen once. In the case of this clone: Its antigen is unknown.

This clonotype originated in an adult who received the AZD1222 COVID-19 vaccine. Specimen: peripheral blood, collected 28 days after the second AZD1222 dose.

The CDR3 loop is CASRYSADAGGDTQYF. The CDR3 DNA sequence: TGTGCCAGCAGATATAGCGCCGACGCCGGGGGAGATACGCAGTATTTT. This sequence joins TRBV4-2 and TRBJ2-3; possibly TRBD2 for D (6 bases). V lost 6 bases and J lost 5, with 21 bases in between. The germline gives CDR1 LGHNA, CDR2 YNFKEQ. CDR3 length equals 16 residues.